This TCR beta chain was observed in a study of blood T cell repertoires in COVID-19. For the study at large: COVID-19 samples from acute and convalescent phases originated in the United States, Italy and Spain. PBMCs, B-cell-depleted T cells, or T cells were the source of the cDNA or gDNA that made up the material.

This CDR3 contains 17 residues. V was pared by 0 bases and J by 4 bases, with 5 bases of the junction left unmatched. The germline CDR1 and CDR2 sequences are MRHNA and SNTAGT. Original handling: For nucleated cells, counts were estimated from reference gene primer amplification. Libraries were prepared by immunoSEQ multiplex PCR; TCRdb keeps only in-frame clonotypes and omits some of them. The V and J calls and clone size come from that table; D and trimming were worked out from the DNA. The sample consists of around 260,000 clones, more than 85% of them appearing once. This receptor was obtained from a person aged 18 to 29 with COVID-19, enrolled during active disease. The chain combines TRBV6-4 with TRBJ2-7; TRBD2 matches 14 bases. The specimen was peripheral blood. The CDR3 DNA reads as TGTGCCAGCAGTGACTCCCGGACTAGCGGGAGGAAGTACGAGCAGTACTTC. As protein: CASSDSRTSGRKYEQYF.